A selection of T cell receptor beta chains follows, all from one sample in a study of blood T cell repertoires in COVID-19. Assay: immunoSEQ multiplex PCR; the TCRdb copy retains only in-frame clones and omits some. Of about 300,000 clones in the sample, about 90% were seen once. Sequenced: PBMCs or T cells enriched from blood (not recorded which). Source of these receptors: a woman in her 30s who had recovered from COVID-19. Each CDR3 is given with its conserved first and last residue.

j_call v_call cdr3_aa
TRBJ2-7 TRBV5-6 CASSGGQGSYEQYF
TRBJ2-7 TRBV19 CASSIGGGVAAYEQYF
TRBJ2-2 TRBV9 CASSSRTKDTGELFF
TRBJ2-3 TRBV30 CAWSAGDTDTQYF
TRBJ1-4 TRBV5-6 CASSLRSGTGNEKLFF
TRBJ1-2 TRBV19 CASSSPPSTSGYTF
TRBJ1-1 TRBV19 CASEPGGGNTEAFF
TRBJ1-1 TRBV5-8 CASSFLQGDTEAFF
TRBJ1-3 TRBV9 CASSVGLSRGSPGNTIYF
TRBJ2-4 TRBV29-1 CSVEDRGLAGVGAKNIQYF
TRBJ2-6 TRBV3-1/TRBV3-2 CASSQARVSTNVLTF
TRBJ2-7 TRBV29-1 CSVALRTGGLGEQYF
TRBJ1-2 TRBV19 CASSGPGAYYGYTF
TRBJ2-3 TRBV9 CASSVEAGNRDTQYF
TRBJ2-7 TRBV4-1 CASSQPSQGKGYEQYF
TRBJ2-1 TRBV14 CASSQFSGGASYNEQFF
TRBJ2-3 TRBV6-5 CASSWSGGSTDTQYF
TRBJ2-5 TRBV19 CASTPGGAGETQYF
TRBJ1-1 TRBV4-2 CASSHPDSGGPNTEAFF
TRBJ2-7 TRBV4-1 CASSSSSGAASYEQYF
TRBJ1-4 TRBV6-1 CASSEASKAVGGKLFF
TRBJ1-5 TRBV4-1 CASSPGGLGINQPQHF
TRBJ1-2 TRBV6-5 CASSYQGSYGYTF
TRBJ2-3 TRBV5-4 CASSFGLAGSSTDTQYF